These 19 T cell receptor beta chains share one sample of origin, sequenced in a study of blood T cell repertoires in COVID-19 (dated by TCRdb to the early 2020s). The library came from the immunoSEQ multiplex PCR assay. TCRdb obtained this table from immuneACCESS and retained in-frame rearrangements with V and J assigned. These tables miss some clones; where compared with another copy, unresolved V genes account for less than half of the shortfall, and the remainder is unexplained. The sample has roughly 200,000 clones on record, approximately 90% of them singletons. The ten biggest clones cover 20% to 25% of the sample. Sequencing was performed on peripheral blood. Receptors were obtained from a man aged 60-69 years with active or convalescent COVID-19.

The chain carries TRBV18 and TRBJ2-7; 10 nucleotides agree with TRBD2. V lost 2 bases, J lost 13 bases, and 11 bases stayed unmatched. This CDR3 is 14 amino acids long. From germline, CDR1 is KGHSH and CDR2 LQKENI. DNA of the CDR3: TGTGCCAGCTCACCAAACGGAGGAACTAGCGGGATATACTTC. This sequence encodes CASSPNGGTSGIYF.

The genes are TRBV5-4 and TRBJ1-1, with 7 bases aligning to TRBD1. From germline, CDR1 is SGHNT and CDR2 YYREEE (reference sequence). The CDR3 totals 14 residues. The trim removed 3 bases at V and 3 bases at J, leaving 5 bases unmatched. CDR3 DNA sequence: TGTGCCAGCAGCTCGACAGGGAGAGACACTGAAGCTTTCTTT. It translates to CASSSTGRDTEAFF.

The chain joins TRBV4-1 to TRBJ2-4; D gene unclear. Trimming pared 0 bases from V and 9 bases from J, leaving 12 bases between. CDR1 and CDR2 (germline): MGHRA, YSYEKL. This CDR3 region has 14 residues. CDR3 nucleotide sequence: TGCGCCAGCAGCCAAGAGGAGTGGGTTGGCATTCAGTACTTC. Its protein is CASSQEEWVGIQYF.

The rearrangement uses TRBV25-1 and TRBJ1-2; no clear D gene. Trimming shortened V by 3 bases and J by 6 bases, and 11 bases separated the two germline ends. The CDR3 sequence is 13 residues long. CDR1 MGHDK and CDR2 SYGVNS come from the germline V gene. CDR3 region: CASSEALEDGYTF. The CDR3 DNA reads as TGTGCCAGCAGTGAGGCCCTCGAGGATGGCTACACCTTC.

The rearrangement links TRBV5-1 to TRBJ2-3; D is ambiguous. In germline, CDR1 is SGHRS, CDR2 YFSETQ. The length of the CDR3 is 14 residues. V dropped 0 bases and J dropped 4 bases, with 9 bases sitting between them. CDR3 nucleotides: TGCGCCAGCAGCTTGGGGTTGGGCGCAGATACGCAGTATTTT. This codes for CASSLGLGADTQYF.

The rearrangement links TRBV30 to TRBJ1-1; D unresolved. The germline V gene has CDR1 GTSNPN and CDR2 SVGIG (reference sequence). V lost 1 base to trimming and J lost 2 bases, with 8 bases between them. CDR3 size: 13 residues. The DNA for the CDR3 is TGTGCCTGGAGTGAGTCCCTAAACACTGAAGCTTTCTTT. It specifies CAWSESLNTEAFF.

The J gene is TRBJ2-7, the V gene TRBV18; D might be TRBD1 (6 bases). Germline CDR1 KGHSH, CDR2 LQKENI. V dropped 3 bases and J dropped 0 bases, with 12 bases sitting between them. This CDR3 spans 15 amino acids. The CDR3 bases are TGTGCCAGCTCACCTAGGGACACCTTCTCCTACGAGCAGTACTTC. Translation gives CASSPRDTFSYEQYF.

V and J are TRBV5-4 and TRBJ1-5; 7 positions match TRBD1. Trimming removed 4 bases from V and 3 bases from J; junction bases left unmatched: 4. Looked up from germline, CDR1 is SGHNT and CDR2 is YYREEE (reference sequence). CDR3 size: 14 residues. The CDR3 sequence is CASSRQGINQPQHF. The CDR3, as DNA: TGTGCCAGCAGCCGACAGGGCATCAATCAGCCCCAGCATTTT.

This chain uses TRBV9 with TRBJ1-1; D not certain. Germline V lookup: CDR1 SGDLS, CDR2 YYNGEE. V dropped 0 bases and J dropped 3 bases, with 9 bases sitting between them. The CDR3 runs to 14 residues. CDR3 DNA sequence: TGTGCCAGCAGCGTAGGCGGAAGTCACACTGAAGCTTTCTTT. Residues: CASSVGGSHTEAFF.

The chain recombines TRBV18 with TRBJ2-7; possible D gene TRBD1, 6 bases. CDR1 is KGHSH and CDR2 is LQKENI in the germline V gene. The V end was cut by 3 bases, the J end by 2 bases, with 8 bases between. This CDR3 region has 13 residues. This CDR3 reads CASSPSGAYEQYF. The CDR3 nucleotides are TGTGCCAGCTCACCGTCAGGGGCCTACGAGCAGTACTTC.

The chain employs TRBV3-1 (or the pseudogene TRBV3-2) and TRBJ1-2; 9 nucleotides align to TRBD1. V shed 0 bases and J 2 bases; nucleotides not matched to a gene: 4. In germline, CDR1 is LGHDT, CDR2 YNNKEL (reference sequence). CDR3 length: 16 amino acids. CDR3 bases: TGTGCCAGCAGCCAAGAGGGGACAGGGATCAACTATGGCTACACCTTC. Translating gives CASSQEGTGINYGYTF.

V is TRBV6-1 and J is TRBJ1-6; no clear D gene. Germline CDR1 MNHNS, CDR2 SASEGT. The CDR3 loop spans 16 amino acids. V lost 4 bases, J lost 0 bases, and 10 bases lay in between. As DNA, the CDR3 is TGTGCCAGCAGTGTCGCTACGAGCTCCTATAATTCACCCCTCCACTTT. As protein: CASSVATSSYNSPLHF.

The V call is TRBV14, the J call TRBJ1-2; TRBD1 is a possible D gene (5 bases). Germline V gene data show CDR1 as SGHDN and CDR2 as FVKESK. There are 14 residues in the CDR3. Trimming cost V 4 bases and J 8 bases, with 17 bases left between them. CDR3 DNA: TGTGCCAGCAGCCTCCCGGGACTCGCGGCGGGCTACACCTTC. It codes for CASSLPGLAAGYTF.

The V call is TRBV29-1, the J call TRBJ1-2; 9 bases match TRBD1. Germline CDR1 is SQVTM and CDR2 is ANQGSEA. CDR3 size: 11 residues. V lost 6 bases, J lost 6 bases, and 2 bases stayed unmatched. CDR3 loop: CSVQGADGYTF. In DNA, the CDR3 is TGCAGCGTACAGGGGGCGGATGGCTACACCTTC. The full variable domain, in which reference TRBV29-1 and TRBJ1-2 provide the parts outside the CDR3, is SAVISQKPSRDICQRGTSLTIQCQVDSQVTMMFWYRQQPGQSLTLIATANQGSEATYESGFVIDKFPISRPNLTFSTLTVSNMSPEDSSIYLCSVQGADGYTFGSGTRLTVV.

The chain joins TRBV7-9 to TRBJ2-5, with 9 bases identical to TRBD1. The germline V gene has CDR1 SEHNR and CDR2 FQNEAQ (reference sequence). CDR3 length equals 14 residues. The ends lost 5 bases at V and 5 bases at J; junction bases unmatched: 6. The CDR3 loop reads CASSDTGGRETQYF. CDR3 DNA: TGTGCCAGCAGCGATACAGGGGGCCGGGAGACCCAGTACTTC. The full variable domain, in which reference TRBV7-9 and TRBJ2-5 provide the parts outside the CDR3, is DTGVSQNPRHKITKRGQNVTFRCDPISEHNRLYWYRQTLGQGPEFLTYFQNEAQLEKSRLLSDRFSAERPKGSFSTLEIQRTEQGDSAMYLCASSDTGGRETQYFGPGTRLLVL.

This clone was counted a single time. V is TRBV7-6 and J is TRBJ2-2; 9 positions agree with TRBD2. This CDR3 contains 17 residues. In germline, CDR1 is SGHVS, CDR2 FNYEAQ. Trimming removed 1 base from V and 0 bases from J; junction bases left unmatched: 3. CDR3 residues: CASSLGAGGANTGELFF. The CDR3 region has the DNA TGTGCCAGCAGCTTAGGAGCGGGGGGCGCGAACACCGGGGAGCTGTTTTTT.

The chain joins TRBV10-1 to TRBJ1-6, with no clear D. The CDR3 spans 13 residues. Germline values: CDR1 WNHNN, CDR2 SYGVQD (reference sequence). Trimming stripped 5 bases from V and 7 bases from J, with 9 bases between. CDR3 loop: CASSPRENSPLHF. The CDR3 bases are TGCGCCAGCAGTCCCCGGGAAAATTCACCCCTCCACTTT.

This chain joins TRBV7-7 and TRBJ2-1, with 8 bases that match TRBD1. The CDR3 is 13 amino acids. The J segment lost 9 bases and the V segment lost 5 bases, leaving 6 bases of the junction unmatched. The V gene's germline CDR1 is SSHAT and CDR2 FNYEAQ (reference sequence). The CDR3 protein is CASSLDRGSEQFF. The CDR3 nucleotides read TGTGCCAGCAGCCTCGACAGGGGTAGTGAGCAGTTCTTC.

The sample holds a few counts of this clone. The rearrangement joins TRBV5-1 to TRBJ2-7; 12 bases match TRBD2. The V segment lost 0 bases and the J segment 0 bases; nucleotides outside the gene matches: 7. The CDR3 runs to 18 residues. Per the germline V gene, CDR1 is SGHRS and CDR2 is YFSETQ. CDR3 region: CASSLVLAGGSSSYEQYF. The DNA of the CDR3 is TGCGCCAGCAGCTTGGTACTAGCGGGGGGTTCTAGCTCCTACGAGCAGTACTTC.